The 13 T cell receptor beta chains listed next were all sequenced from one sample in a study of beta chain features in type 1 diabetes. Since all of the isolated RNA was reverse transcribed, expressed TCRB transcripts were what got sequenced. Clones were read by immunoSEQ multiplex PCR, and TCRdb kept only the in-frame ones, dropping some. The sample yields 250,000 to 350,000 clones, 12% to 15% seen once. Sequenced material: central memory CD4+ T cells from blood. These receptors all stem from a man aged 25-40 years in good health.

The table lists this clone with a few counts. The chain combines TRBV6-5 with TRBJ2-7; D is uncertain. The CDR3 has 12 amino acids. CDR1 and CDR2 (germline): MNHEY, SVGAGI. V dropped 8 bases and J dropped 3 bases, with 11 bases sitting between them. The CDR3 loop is CASARRGYEQYV. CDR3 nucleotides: TGTGCCAGCGCGCGAAGAGGCTACGAGCAGTACGTC.

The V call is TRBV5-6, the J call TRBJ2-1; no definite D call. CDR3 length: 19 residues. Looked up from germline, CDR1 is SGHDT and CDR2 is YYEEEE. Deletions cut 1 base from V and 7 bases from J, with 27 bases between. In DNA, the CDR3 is TGTGCCAGCAGCTTGTCTGTAAGGATCCGCGTAGGGAAGTCAAATGAGCAGTTCTTC. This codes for CASSLSVRIRVGKSNEQFF.

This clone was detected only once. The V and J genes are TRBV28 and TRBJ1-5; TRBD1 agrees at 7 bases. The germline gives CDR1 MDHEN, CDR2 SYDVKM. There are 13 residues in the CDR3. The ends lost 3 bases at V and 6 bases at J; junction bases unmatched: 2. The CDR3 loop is CASSLRGLQPQHF. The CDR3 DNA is TGTGCCAGCAGTTTGAGGGGGCTTCAGCCCCAGCATTTT.

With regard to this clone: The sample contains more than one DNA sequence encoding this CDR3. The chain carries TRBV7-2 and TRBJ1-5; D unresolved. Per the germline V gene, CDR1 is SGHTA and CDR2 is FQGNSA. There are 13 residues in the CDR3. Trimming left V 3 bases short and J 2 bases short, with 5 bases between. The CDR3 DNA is TGTGCCAGCAGCTTGAGGGGCAATCAGCCCCAGCATTTT. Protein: CASSLRGNQPQHF.

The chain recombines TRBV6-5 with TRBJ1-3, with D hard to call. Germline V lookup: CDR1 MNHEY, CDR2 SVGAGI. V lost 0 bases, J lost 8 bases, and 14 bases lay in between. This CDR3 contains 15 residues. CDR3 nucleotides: TGTGCCAGCAGTTACTCAGCCCACCACGGGGACACCATATATTTT. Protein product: CASSYSAHHGDTIYF.

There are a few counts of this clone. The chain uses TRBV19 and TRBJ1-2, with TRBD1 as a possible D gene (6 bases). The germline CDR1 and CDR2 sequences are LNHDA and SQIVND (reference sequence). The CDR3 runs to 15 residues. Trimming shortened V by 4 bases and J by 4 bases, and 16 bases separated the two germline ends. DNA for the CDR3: TGTGCCAGTAGTACCTCGGGGACACGTCTCTATGGCTACACCTTC. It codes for CASSTSGTRLYGYTF.

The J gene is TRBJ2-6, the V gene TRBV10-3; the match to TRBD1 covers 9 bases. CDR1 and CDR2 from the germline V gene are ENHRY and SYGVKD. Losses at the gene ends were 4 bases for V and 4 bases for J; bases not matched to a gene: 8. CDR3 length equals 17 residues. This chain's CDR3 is CAISGAGTGTGANVLTF. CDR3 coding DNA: TGTGCCATCAGTGGGGCCGGGACAGGGACCGGGGCCAACGTCCTGACTTTC.

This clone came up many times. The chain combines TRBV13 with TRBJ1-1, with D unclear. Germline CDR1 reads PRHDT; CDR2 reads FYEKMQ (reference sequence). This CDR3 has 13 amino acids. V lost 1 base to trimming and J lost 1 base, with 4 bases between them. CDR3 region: CASSLDKNTEAFF. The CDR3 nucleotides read TGTGCCAGCAGCTTAGACAAGAACACTGAAGCTTTCTTT.

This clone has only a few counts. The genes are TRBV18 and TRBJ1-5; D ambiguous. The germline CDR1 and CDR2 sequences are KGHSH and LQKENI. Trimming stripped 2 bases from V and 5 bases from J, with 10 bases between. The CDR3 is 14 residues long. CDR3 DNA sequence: TGTGCCAGCTCACCATTGGGAAACGATCAGCCCCAGCATTTT. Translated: CASSPLGNDQPQHF.

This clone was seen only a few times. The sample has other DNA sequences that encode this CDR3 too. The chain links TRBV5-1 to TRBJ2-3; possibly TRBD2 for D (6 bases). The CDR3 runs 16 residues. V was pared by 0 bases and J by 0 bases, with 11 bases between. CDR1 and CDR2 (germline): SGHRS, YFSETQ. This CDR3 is CASSLAGGTSTDTQYF. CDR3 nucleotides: TGCGCCAGCAGCTTGGCTGGCGGGACTAGCACAGATACGCAGTATTTT.

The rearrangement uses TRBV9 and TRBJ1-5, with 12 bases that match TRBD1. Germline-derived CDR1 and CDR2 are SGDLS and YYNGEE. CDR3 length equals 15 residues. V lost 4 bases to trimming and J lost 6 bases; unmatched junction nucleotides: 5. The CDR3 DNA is TGTGCCAGCAGCCCCGGGACAGGGGGCTTTCAGCCCCAGCATTTT. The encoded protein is CASSPGTGGFQPQHF.

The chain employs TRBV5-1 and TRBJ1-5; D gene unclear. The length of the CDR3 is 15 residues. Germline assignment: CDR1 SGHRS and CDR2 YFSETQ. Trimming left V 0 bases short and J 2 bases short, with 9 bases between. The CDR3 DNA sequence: TGCGCCAGCAGCTTGGGTCCCGGGGGCAATCAGCCCCAGCATTTT. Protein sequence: CASSLGPGGNQPQHF.

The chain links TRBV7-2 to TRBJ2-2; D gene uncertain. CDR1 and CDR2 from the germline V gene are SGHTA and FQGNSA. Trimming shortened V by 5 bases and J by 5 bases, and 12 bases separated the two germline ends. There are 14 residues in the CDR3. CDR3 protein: CASSPYQRTGELFF. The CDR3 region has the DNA TGTGCCAGCAGCCCGTACCAGAGGACCGGGGAGCTGTTTTTT. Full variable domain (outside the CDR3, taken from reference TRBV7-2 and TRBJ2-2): GAGVSQSPSNKVTEKGKDVELRCDPISGHTALYWYRQSLGQGLEFLIYFQGNSAPDKSGLPSDRFSAERTGGSVSTLTIQRTQQEDSAVYLCASSPYQRTGELFFGEGSRLTVL.